Listed below are T cell receptor beta chains from one sample, sequenced in a study of beta chain features in type 1 diabetes. Method: immunoSEQ multiplex PCR; TCRdb's copy keeps in-frame clones and lacks some. The sample holds approximately 240,000 clones, roughly 17% seen once. The sequenced sample consisted of naive CD4+ T cells from blood. Receptors were obtained from a man aged 25 to 40 with type 1 diabetes. The CDR3 runs from the conserved cysteine through the conserved F or W. The D gene is left open where the match is weak. Size is stated for part of the rows, as once, few or many counts, or as a class when the clone is expanded.

j_call v_call d_call clone_size cdr3_nt cdr3_aa
TRBJ2-7 TRBV29-1 - - TGCAGCGTTGCCCATCGGGCAGGGTCCTACGAGCAGTACTTC CSVAHRAGSYEQYF
TRBJ1-2 TRBV29-1 - few TGCAGCGTGGGCGGACAGTACTATGGCTACACCTTC CSVGGQYYGYTF
TRBJ2-3 TRBV6-1 - - TGTGCCAGCAGTGAATCCGTCAGACCCACAGATACGCAGTATTTT CASSESVRPTDTQYF
TRBJ1-2 TRBV5-6 - - TGTGCCAGCAGCTTGACGAGAGGAGGCTACACCTTC CASSLTRGGYTF
TRBJ2-7 TRBV4-2 - - TGTGCCAGCAACCCAGTTGGGAAATCTTACGAGCAGTACTTC CASNPVGKSYEQYF
TRBJ1-1 TRBV29-1 - - TGCAGCGCCCGGACAGTAAGACCTGAAGCTTTCTTT CSARTVRPEAFF
TRBJ2-1 TRBV18 TRBD2 - TGTGCCAGCTCACCACTAGCGGGAGAAGAGTCTGAGCAGTTCTTC CASSPLAGEESEQFF
TRBJ2-1 TRBV11-2 - - TGTGCCAGCGGGGGCTACAATGAGCAGTTCTTC CASGGYNEQFF
TRBJ2-5 TRBV6-5 - few TGTGCCAGCAGTTATGGCTACGGGACCCAGTACTTC CASSYGYGTQYF
TRBJ2-3 TRBV14 - - TGTGCCAGCAGCTACAGCACAGATACGCAGTATTTT CASSYSTDTQYF
TRBJ2-5 TRBV25-1 TRBD2 few TGTGCCAGCAGTCTAGCGGGGTCCGGGGAGACCCAGTACTTC CASSLAGSGETQYF
TRBJ1-4 TRBV14 TRBD1 few TGTGCCAGCAGCTACCGGGACAGGGGAAATGAAAAACTGTTTTTT CASSYRDRGNEKLFF
TRBJ1-1 TRBV28 - - TGTGCCAGCACCTGGACTCGACACACTGAAGCTTTCTTT CASTWTRHTEAFF
TRBJ2-1 TRBV29-1 - few TGCAGCGTTGGTGCTTACAATGAGCAGTTCTTC CSVGAYNEQFF
TRBJ2-7 TRBV7-2 TRBD2 - TGTGCCAGCAGCTTGGGACTAGCCCTCGAGCAGTACTTC CASSLGLALEQYF
TRBJ1-2 TRBV25-1 - - TGTGCCAGCAGTGAAGGAGGGCCCTATGGCTACACCTTC CASSEGGPYGYTF
TRBJ2-3 TRBV9 TRBD2 few TGTGCCAGCAGCGTAGCTGGGACTAGCGGAACAGATACGCAGTATTTT CASSVAGTSGTDTQYF
TRBJ2-1 TRBV25-1 TRBD1 - TGTGCCAGCAGTCTCGGACAGGGGAGGACAGATGAGCAGTTCTTC CASSLGQGRTDEQFF
TRBJ2-3 TRBV9 TRBD2 - TGTGCCAGCAGCGTAGTTAGCGGGAGCACAGATACGCAGTATTTT CASSVVSGSTDTQYF
TRBJ2-5 TRBV4-3 - - TGCGCCAGCAGCCAAGATCCCCAGGGTCAATCGGCCCAGTACTTC CASSQDPQGQSAQYF
TRBJ2-7 TRBV27 - - TGTGCCAGCAGTTTCTCACAGGTTAGCTCCTACGAGCAGTACTTC CASSFSQVSSYEQYF
TRBJ2-3 TRBV7-2 - - TGTGCCAGCAGCTTAGCGGAATGGGGCACAGATACGCAGTATTTT CASSLAEWGTDTQYF
TRBJ2-5 TRBV4-2 - few TGTGCCAGCAGCCAAGACCTCCAAGAGACCCAGTACTTC CASSQDLQETQYF
TRBJ2-3 TRBV18 - few TGTGCCAGCTCACCAGGGGCTGGGACAGATACGCAGTATTTT CASSPGAGTDTQYF
TRBJ1-5 TRBV28 - few TGTGCCAGCAGCCATACTACCAGGGGCCGGGGCCAGCCCCAGCATTTT CASSHTTRGRGQPQHF
TRBJ1-5 TRBV30 - few TGTGCCTGGAGTCGAACGGGGAACCAGCCCCAGCATTTT CAWSRTGNQPQHF
TRBJ1-1 TRBV4-1 TRBD1 - TGCGCCAGCAGCCAAGGACCCGGGACAGCAAGGGATGAAGCTTTCTTT CASSQGPGTARDEAFF
TRBJ2-7 TRBV29-1 - few TGCAGCGTTGAAGGGGGGCAAGGAATCTCCTACGAGCAGTACTTC CSVEGGQGISYEQYF
TRBJ2-7 TRBV25-1 - few TGTGCCAGCAGTCCAGGGGCGGCTGGGGGTAACGAGCAGTACTTC CASSPGAAGGNEQYF
TRBJ1-1 TRBV29-1 - - TGCAGCGTTAAACGGAAATTGTCTCATGAAGCTTTCTTT CSVKRKLSHEAFF
TRBJ2-7 TRBV2 - - TGTGCCAGCAGTGGGGCGGGTTATTACGAGCAGTACTTC CASSGAGYYEQYF
TRBJ1-5 TRBV27 TRBD1 - TGTGCCAGCAGTCTTGACAGGGGCGATCAGCCCCAGCATTTT CASSLDRGDQPQHF
TRBJ2-5 TRBV18 - - TGTGCCAGCTCACCACCGAGTTTCCAAGAGACCCAGTACTTC CASSPPSFQETQYF
TRBJ1-4 TRBV4-3 - - TGCGCCAGCAGCCATAACCCCCACAGGTCCACAACTAATGAAAAACTGTTTTTT CASSHNPHRSTTNEKLFF
TRBJ2-2 TRBV29-1 - few TGCAGCGTTGCGTCGAATTATTACACCGGGGAGCTGTTTTTT CSVASNYYTGELFF
TRBJ2-1 TRBV10-3 - few TGTGCCATCAGTGAGTCTCCTCAGGCCTCCTACAATGAGCAGTTCTTC CAISESPQASYNEQFF
TRBJ2-1 TRBV9 TRBD2 - TGTGCCAGCAGCACACGGACTAGCGGGATGTTGGGTGAGCAGTTCTTC CASSTRTSGMLGEQFF
TRBJ2-7 TRBV7-9 TRBD2 - TGTGCCAGCTGGGGGGGCTACGAGCAGTACTTC CASWGGYEQYF
TRBJ2-6 TRBV25-1 - few TGTGCCAGCAGTGAGTCGGGACGGCCAAGGGCCAACGTCCTGACTTTC CASSESGRPRANVLTF
TRBJ1-4 TRBV27 - - TGTGCCAGCAGGTCCTCGGTGGCTAATGAAAAACTGTTTTTT CASRSSVANEKLFF
TRBJ1-2 TRBV6-6 - - TGTGCCAGCAGTTACGACAGGCTAATCTATGGCTACACCTTC CASSYDRLIYGYTF